Sequencing of this TCR beta chain was carried out in a study of CD8+ T cells in alopecia areata. Study at large: At a dose of 5 to 10 mg twice daily, oral tofacitinib was given to treated patients. For 6 to 18 months, tofacitinib was taken, and 6 months off drug followed.

Using a FACSAria, the CD4+ and CD8+ T cells were sorted from the PBMCs. Extracted RNA was reverse transcribed, and the resulting cDNA served as sequencing template. Clones were sequenced by immunoSEQ multiplex PCR, and TCRdb holds only the in-frame ones, with some missing. The table records roughly 120,000 clones, roughly two fifths of them present only once. Trimming cost V 3 bases and J 4 bases; bases outside gene matches: 6. CDR1 and CDR2 from the germline V gene are SQVTM and ANQGSEA. The CDR3 spans 15 residues. The specimen sequenced was CD4+ T cells sorted from blood. The chain carries TRBV29-1 and TRBJ2-4; 10 bases agree with TRBD2. This sequence was found in a human donor with alopecia areata. The CDR3 sequence: CSVDGSGGQKNIQYF. CDR3 in DNA: TGCAGCGTTGACGGTAGCGGGGGGCAAAAAAACATTCAGTACTTC.